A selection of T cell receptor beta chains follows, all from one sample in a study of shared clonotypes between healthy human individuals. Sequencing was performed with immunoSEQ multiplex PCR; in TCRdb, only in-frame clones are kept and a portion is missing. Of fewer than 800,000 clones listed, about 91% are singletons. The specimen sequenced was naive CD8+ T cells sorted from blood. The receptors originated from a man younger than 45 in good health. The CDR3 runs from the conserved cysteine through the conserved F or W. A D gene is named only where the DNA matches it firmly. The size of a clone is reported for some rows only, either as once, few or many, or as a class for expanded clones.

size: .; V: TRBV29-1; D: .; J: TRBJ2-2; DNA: TGCAGCGTTGAGGCGTCAGCCGGGGAGCTGTTTTTT; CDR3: CSVEASAGELFF
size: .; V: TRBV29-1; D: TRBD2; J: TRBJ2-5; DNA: TGCAGCGTTGGAGGGACTAGCGGTTTTAGAGGGGAAGAGACCCAGTACTTC; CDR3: CSVGGTSGFRGEETQYF
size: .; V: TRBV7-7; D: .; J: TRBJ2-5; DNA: TGTGCCAGCAGCTTATACCCTCAAAAGGAAGAGACCCAGTACTTC; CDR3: CASSLYPQKEETQYF
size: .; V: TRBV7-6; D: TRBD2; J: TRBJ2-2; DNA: TGTGCCAGCAGCGCCGGGACTAGCGGTACCCTGGGCACCGGGGAGCTGTTTTTT; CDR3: CASSAGTSGTLGTGELFF
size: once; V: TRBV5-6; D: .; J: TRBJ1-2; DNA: TGTGCCAGCAGCCCCGGACAGTATGGCTACACCTTC; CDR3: CASSPGQYGYTF
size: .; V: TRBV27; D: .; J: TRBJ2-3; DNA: TGTGCCAGCAGTTTGGCGGGCGGCTTTGGGGTGGCAGATACGCAGTATTTT; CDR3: CASSLAGGFGVADTQYF
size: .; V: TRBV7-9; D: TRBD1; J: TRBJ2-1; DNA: TGTGCCAGCAGCAGGGACAGGGAATACAATGAGCAGTTCTTC; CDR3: CASSRDREYNEQFF
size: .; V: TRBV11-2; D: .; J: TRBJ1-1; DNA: TGTGCCAGCAGCGCCGGACCGTTGAGCACTGAAGCTTTCTTT; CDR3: CASSAGPLSTEAFF
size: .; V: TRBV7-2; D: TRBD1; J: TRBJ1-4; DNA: TGTGCCAGCAGCTTTTTAGGACAGGGGGATGAAAAACTGTTTTTT; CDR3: CASSFLGQGDEKLFF
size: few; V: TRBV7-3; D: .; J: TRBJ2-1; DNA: TGTGCCAGCAGCCCCAGGGATAGGACACAAAACAATGAGCAGTTCTTC; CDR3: CASSPRDRTQNNEQFF
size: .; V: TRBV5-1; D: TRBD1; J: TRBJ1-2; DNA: TGCGCCAGCAGCTCAAGGGACAGGGGAACCCTCTATGGCTACACCTTC; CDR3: CASSSRDRGTLYGYTF
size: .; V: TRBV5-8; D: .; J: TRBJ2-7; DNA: TGTGCCAGCAGCCACAACTACGAGCAGTACTTC; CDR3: CASSHNYEQYF
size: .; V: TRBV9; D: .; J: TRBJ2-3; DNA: TGTGCCAGCAGCGCAAGCACAGATACGCAGTATTTT; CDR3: CASSASTDTQYF